These 22 T cell receptor beta chains share one sample of origin, sequenced in a study of TIL therapy for anti-PD-1-resistant metastatic lung cancer. Time point described: pre-treatment sample, taken before nivolumab and TIL therapy. This was the immunoSEQ v3 assay. Produced via immunoSEQ multiplex PCR; TCRdb's table is partial and in-frame only. The data hold tens of thousands of clones, with around 87% observed a single time. The sample here was blood, taken at baseline. These receptors were taken from a person aged 25-79 years with non-small cell lung cancer.

This CDR3 is CASSFGGGLSYEQYF. Here the CDR3 DNA reads TGTGCCAGCAGCTTTGGCGGGGGTCTTTCCTACGAGCAGTACTTC. V and J are TRBV13 and TRBJ2-7; 7 nucleotides agree with TRBD2. Germline CDR1 is PRHDT and CDR2 is FYEKMQ (reference sequence). CDR3 length: 15 residues. The V and J ends lost 3 bases and 1 base, in that order; junction bases with no gene match: 6.

J is TRBJ1-3 and V is TRBV25-1; D not resolved. This CDR3 spans 14 amino acids. CDR1 MGHDK and CDR2 SYGVNS come from the germline V gene. V dropped 5 bases and J dropped 2 bases, with 10 bases sitting between them. The CDR3 sequence is CASSFSAAGNTIYF. CDR3 in DNA: TGTGCCAGCAGTTTCTCGGCGGCTGGAAACACCATATATTTT.

The chain links TRBV14 to TRBJ2-7; no clear D gene. V lost 5 bases and J 2 bases, leaving 7 bases between the germline ends. The CDR3 spans 12 residues. Germline CDR1 SGHDN, CDR2 FVKESK. CDR3 in DNA: TGTGCCAGCAGCTACGAGACCTACGAGCAGTACTTC. It yields the protein CASSYETYEQYF.

V gene TRBV19 combines with J gene TRBJ2-3; TRBD2 aligns across 11 bases. Trimming took 5 bases from V and 5 from J; bases not matched to a gene: 6. Germline loops: CDR1 LNHDA, CDR2 SQIVND (reference sequence). The length of the CDR3 is 15 residues. The DNA of the CDR3 is TGTGCCAGTAGTTTACTAGCGGGAGCATTAGATACGCAGTATTTT. The encoded protein is CASSLLAGALDTQYF.

In nucleotides, the CDR3 is TGTGCCAGCAGCATGCAGGGGGATACGCAGTATTTT. Translating it yields CASSMQGDTQYF. This sequence joins TRBV7-2 and TRBJ2-3; TRBD1 is a possible D gene (6 bases). The CDR3 has 12 amino acids. Trimming stripped 5 bases from V and 6 bases from J, with 9 bases between. Germline CDR1 SGHTA, CDR2 FQGNSA. Supplemented by reference TRBV7-2 and TRBJ2-3, the full variable domain reads GAGVSQSPSNKVTEKGKDVELRCDPISGHTALYWYRQSLGQGLEFLIYFQGNSAPDKSGLPSDRFSAERTGGSVSTLTIQRTQQEDSAVYLCASSMQGDTQYFGPGTRLTVL.

The J gene is TRBJ1-2, the V gene TRBV7-2, with 8 bases lining up with TRBD1. Germline V lookup: CDR1 SGHTA, CDR2 FQGNSA. Trimming at V came to 5 bases and at J to 6 bases, leaving 8 bases not matched to a gene. This CDR3 is built from 14 residues. CDR3 in DNA: TGTGCCAGCAGCGGTGGACAGGGTCTTGATGGCTACACCTTC. Residues: CASSGGQGLDGYTF.

This chain links TRBV4-1 with TRBJ2-3; 16 nucleotides match TRBD2. From germline, CDR1 is MGHRA and CDR2 YSYEKL. V dropped 5 bases and J dropped 3; count of bases not matched to a gene: 11. The CDR3 has 19 residues. The CDR3 spells CASSNPGLAGGPWTDTQYF. The DNA for the CDR3 is TGCGCCAGCAGCAACCCGGGACTAGCGGGAGGGCCTTGGACAGATACGCAGTATTTT.

This rearrangement joins TRBV21-1 to TRBJ2-3; the table's D call of TRBD2 was not tested on the DNA. TRBV21-1 is noted as a pseudogene. This CDR3 comprises 17 residues. CDR3 sequence: CASSLGPSGQNTDTQYF. In DNA form, the CDR3 reads TGTGCCAGCAGCTTAGGACCTAGCGGCCAGAATACAGATACGCAGTATTTT.

J is TRBJ1-2 and V is TRBV3-1 (or the pseudogene TRBV3-2), with TRBD1 matching over 11 bases. Germline V gives CDR1 LGHDT, CDR2 YNNKEL (reference sequence). J gave up 7 bases and V 4 bases, and 8 bases lay outside the gene matches. The CDR3 is 15 amino acids. The chain's CDR3 is CASSPSGQGEGGYTF. Here the CDR3 DNA reads TGTGCCAGCAGCCCCTCGGGACAGGGGGAAGGTGGCTACACCTTC.

The gene calls are TRBV27 and TRBJ2-3; D perhaps matches TRBD2 (5 bases). Germline V gives CDR1 MNHEY, CDR2 SMNVEV (reference sequence). The CDR3 length is 14 residues. V dropped 6 bases and J dropped 6 bases, with 16 bases sitting between them. CDR3 region: CASSRLAGGDTQYF. DNA for the CDR3: TGTGCCAGCAGCAGGCTAGCCGGCGGGGATACGCAGTATTTT.

The rearrangement uses TRBV11-2 and TRBJ1-6; unclear D gene. There are 14 residues in the CDR3. Germline CDR1 and CDR2: SGHAT and FQNNGV. Trimming took off 3 bases at V and 8 bases at J, with 11 bases between the two ends. The chain's CDR3 is CASSFGPKDSPLHF. The CDR3 nucleotides read TGTGCCAGCAGCTTCGGGCCCAAAGATTCACCCCTCCACTTT.

This clone came up once. V usage is TRBV19 and J usage is TRBJ2-1, with TRBD2 identical over 9 bases. The V and J ends lost 7 bases and 4 bases, in that order; junction bases with no gene match: 11. Per the germline V gene, CDR1 is LNHDA and CDR2 is SQIVND (reference sequence). The CDR3 sequence is 16 residues long. CDR3 in DNA: TGTGCCAGTACCGCCTTTGGGCTAGCGGGGTACAATGAGCAGTTCTTC. Encoded protein: CASTAFGLAGYNEQFF.

The chain couples TRBV23-1 to TRBJ1-1, with D possibly matching TRBD1 (6 bases). TRBV23-1 is filed as an ORF, its function uncertain. The CDR3 runs to 18 residues. The V end lost 2 bases, the J end lost 4 bases, and 23 bases lay between the germline ends. The CDR3 reads CASSQPIRGANRGTEAFF. The CDR3 DNA sequence: TGCGCCAGCAGTCAACCTATAAGGGGGGCAAATCGGGGCACTGAAGCTTTCTTT.

The chain employs TRBV5-6 and TRBJ2-3, with D perhaps matching TRBD1 (6 bases). This CDR3 is 15 amino acids long. Germline V lookup: CDR1 SGHDT, CDR2 YYEEEE. The V end was cut by 0 bases, the J end by 6 bases, with 14 bases between. The CDR3 DNA follows: TGTGCCAGCAGCTTGGGGCAGGGGAGAGGTGATACGCAGTATTTT. Translated, it gives CASSLGQGRGDTQYF. Based on the CDR3 plus reference TRBV5-6 and TRBJ2-3, the full variable domain is DAGVTQSPTHLIKTRGQQVTLRCSPKSGHDTVSWYQQALGQGPQFIFQYYEEEERQRGNFPDRFSGHQFPNYSSELNVNALLLGDSALYLCASSLGQGRGDTQYFGPGTRLTVL.

This chain uses TRBV9 with TRBJ2-1; no definite D call. CDR3 length: 15 amino acids. V lost 0 bases to trimming and J lost 2 bases, with 9 bases between them. Germline loops: CDR1 SGDLS, CDR2 YYNGEE. The CDR3 DNA sequence: TGTGCCAGCAGCGTAGTGGGTGGGACCTACAATGAGCAGTTCTTC. Translated, it gives CASSVVGGTYNEQFF.

This sequence joins TRBV7-3 and TRBJ1-1, with TRBD1 matching over 9 bases. The CDR3 is 15 residues long. J gave up 5 bases and V 5 bases, and 9 bases lay outside the gene matches. Germline loops: CDR1 SGHTA, CDR2 FQGTGA. CDR3 sequence: CASSLGTGMRTEAFF. CDR3 nucleotide sequence: TGTGCCAGCAGCCTGGGGACAGGGATGAGGACTGAAGCTTTCTTT.

V and J are TRBV5-6 and TRBJ2-7, with 10 bases aligning to TRBD1. Per the germline V gene, CDR1 is SGHDT and CDR2 is YYEEEE. The CDR3 is 14 residues long. V gave up 4 bases and J gave up 1 base; unmatched junction bases: 2. In nucleotides, the CDR3 is TGTGCCAGCAGCGGACAGGGGGAATCCTACGAGCAGTACTTC. Amino acid sequence: CASSGQGESYEQYF.

This chain uses TRBV6-5 with TRBJ2-3, with D perhaps TRBD2 (6 bases). CDR3 length: 11 residues. Trimming left V 2 bases short and J 14 bases short, with 11 bases between. Germline V gene data show CDR1 as MNHEY and CDR2 as SVGAGI. This CDR3 reads CASSYRGWAYF. The CDR3 nucleotides are TGTGCCAGCAGTTACCGGGGGTGGGCGTATTTT.

The chain employs TRBV24-1 and TRBJ2-5, with 10 nucleotides matching TRBD2. CDR1 is KGHDR and CDR2 is SFDVKD in the germline V gene. This CDR3 has 15 residues. V shed 3 bases, J shed 2 bases, and the junction held 2 bases outside the gene matches. The CDR3 sequence: CATSDGLAEQETQYF. In nucleotides, the CDR3 is TGTGCCACCAGTGATGGACTAGCGGAACAAGAGACCCAGTACTTC.

The rearrangement joins TRBV30 to TRBJ2-1; D not certain. In germline, CDR1 is GTSNPN, CDR2 SVGIG (reference sequence). CDR3 size: 13 residues. Between the trimmed V and J ends, which lost 2 bases and 0 bases, there was a span of 5 bases. The CDR3 reads CAWSRNSYNEQFF. The CDR3 DNA sequence: TGTGCCTGGAGTAGAAACTCCTACAATGAGCAGTTCTTC.

This clone was seen a single time. The V and J genes are TRBV5-6 and TRBJ1-5; D might be TRBD1 (5 bases). Trimming removed 2 bases from V and 1 base from J, with 10 bases in between. Per germline, CDR1 SGHDT and CDR2 YYEEEE. This CDR3 spans 15 amino acids. The DNA for the CDR3 is TGTGCCAGCAGCTTCAACGGGGGGAGCAATCAGCCCCAGCATTTT. Translating gives CASSFNGGSNQPQHF.

The chain is built from TRBV6-2 or TRBV6-3 and TRBJ1-5, with a weak D call TRBD1 (6 bases). Germline loops: CDR1 MNHEY, CDR2 SVGEGT. The CDR3 is made up of 15 amino acids. V lost 6 bases and J lost 5, with 17 bases in between. The CDR3 DNA reads as TGTGCCAGCAGCGCCGTGGGGGGCGGGCATCAGCCCCAGCATTTT. Amino acids: CASSAVGGGHQPQHF.